These 11 T cell receptor beta chains share one sample of origin, sequenced in a study of blood T cell repertoires in COVID-19. Assay: immunoSEQ multiplex PCR; the TCRdb copy retains only in-frame clones and omits some. The sample lists under 200,000 clones; roughly 91% were seen once. The sequenced sample was peripheral blood. The receptor source for this set is a man aged 40-49 years with active or convalescent COVID-19.

In its sample, this clone was seen once. V and J are TRBV4-1 and TRBJ2-3, with TRBD2 identical over 10 bases. The CDR3 covers 19 residues. The V gene end was trimmed by 0 bases and the J gene end by 3 bases; junction bases not matched to a gene: 12. Per germline, CDR1 MGHRA and CDR2 YSYEKL. CDR3 loop: CASSQDQGLAGEKTDTQYF. The CDR3 bases are TGCGCCAGCAGCCAAGATCAAGGGCTAGCGGGGGAGAAAACAGATACGCAGTATTTT.

CDR3 protein: CASSAGTRNTEAFF. DNA for the CDR3: TGTGCCAGCAGCGCCGGGACACGGAACACTGAAGCTTTCTTT. The chain links TRBV9 to TRBJ1-1; TRBD1 might be the D (6 bases). Deletions cut 3 bases from V and 1 base from J, with 10 bases between. The CDR3 has 14 amino acids. Germline CDR1 and CDR2: SGDLS and YYNGEE.

This chain joins TRBV18 and TRBJ2-7; 11 positions agree with TRBD2. With V trimmed by 3 bases and J by 6 bases, 10 bases remained unmatched. This CDR3 is 16 amino acids long. The germline V gene encodes CDR1 KGHSH and CDR2 LQKENI. In DNA, the CDR3 is TGTGCCAGCTCACCTTCCGGGCTTAGCGGGAGGGGCGAGCAGTACTTC. Translation gives CASSPSGLSGRGEQYF.

The chain employs TRBV12-5 and TRBJ1-2; D is possibly TRBD1 (5 bases). The V and J ends lost 7 bases and 5 bases respectively, with 11 bases between them. This CDR3 region has 12 residues. Germline V gene data show CDR1 as LGHNT and CDR2 as FRNRAP. CDR3 in DNA: TGTGCTAGTGCCAGGGAAGGGTATGGCTACACCTTC. Translating it yields CASAREGYGYTF.

The chain links TRBV10-3 to TRBJ2-1; a weak D match, TRBD2 (5 bases). V dropped 7 bases and J dropped 8 bases, with 9 bases sitting between them. The germline gives CDR1 ENHRY, CDR2 SYGVKD. This CDR3 contains 11 residues. CDR3 in DNA: TGTGCCATCACGGGGTCCCATGAGCAGTTCTTC. Amino acids: CAITGSHEQFF.

The chain has TRBV5-5 and TRBJ1-1; 10 nucleotides line up with TRBD1. Germline V lookup: CDR1 SGHKS, CDR2 YYEKEE (reference sequence). The CDR3 is 17 amino acids. Trimming took 4 bases from V and 1 from J; bases not matched to a gene: 10. The CDR3 DNA reads as TGTGCCAGCAGCGCTACCGGGACAGGGGCGTGGAACACTGAAGCTTTCTTT. The encoded protein is CASSATGTGAWNTEAFF.

This clone was observed once. The gene calls are TRBV9 and TRBJ2-3; 8 nucleotides align to TRBD2. The germline gives CDR1 SGDLS, CDR2 YYNGEE. The CDR3 has 15 amino acids. V lost 4 bases and J lost 3; bases outside the gene matches: 7. The CDR3 DNA reads as TGTGCCAGCAGCATGGGACTAGTGGGGACAGATACGCAGTATTTT. Encoded protein: CASSMGLVGTDTQYF.

The chain carries TRBV11-3 and TRBJ1-1; D perhaps matches TRBD1 (6 bases). Trimming cost V 5 bases and J 5 bases, with 21 bases left between them. Germline V gives CDR1 SGHNT, CDR2 YENEEA. The CDR3 is 16 amino acids. The CDR3 here is CASSPRTAGAGTEAFF. In DNA, the CDR3 is TGTGCCAGCAGCCCGAGGACGGCAGGGGCTGGGACTGAAGCTTTCTTT.

The CDR3 sequence is CAISEQGALTNEKLFF. CDR3 in DNA: TGTGCCATCAGTGAACAGGGGGCGCTGACTAATGAAAAACTGTTTTTT. The rearrangement links TRBV10-3 to TRBJ1-4; 9 bases fit TRBD1. The CDR3 extends over 16 amino acids. After removal of 3 bases from V and 2 bases from J, the junction contained 4 bases not matched to a gene. Germline assignment: CDR1 ENHRY and CDR2 SYGVKD.

The chain links TRBV7-2 to TRBJ2-7, with 10 bases that match TRBD2. Germline CDR1 SGHTA, CDR2 FQGNSA. CDR3 length equals 15 residues. V trimming: 2 bases; J trimming: 4 bases; junction bases outside the gene matches: 5. This CDR3 is CASSLSSGSGYEQYF. DNA of the CDR3: TGTGCCAGCAGCTTATCTAGCGGGAGCGGGTACGAGCAGTACTTC.

The V gene is TRBV3-1 (or the pseudogene TRBV3-2), the J gene TRBJ2-7; a weak D match, TRBD1 (7 bases). The CDR3 runs to 13 residues. Trimming cost V 4 bases and J 5 bases, with 12 bases left between them. Germline V gives CDR1 LGHDT, CDR2 YNNKEL (reference sequence). The CDR3 region is CASSLQGTDEQYF. The DNA of the CDR3 is TGTGCCAGCAGCCTACAGGGGACTGACGAGCAGTACTTC.